This T cell receptor beta chain comes out of a study of response to subunit inactivated influenza vaccine. The germline V gene has CDR1 DFQATT and CDR2 SNEGSKA (reference sequence). CDR3 length equals 14 residues. V was pared by 0 bases and J by 4 bases, with 4 bases of the junction left unmatched. Each CDR3 protein is one row after TCRdb ran MiXCR on the RT-PCR reads. The data contain roughly 520,000 distinct CDR3 sequences, roughly 25% of them singletons. Ten or more counts support this clonotype. The sequences come from CD4+ T cells sorted from PBMCs, collected roughly 5 days after vaccination. This clonotype was sampled from a man aged 45-65 years who received an inactivated influenza vaccine. The genes are TRBV20-1 and TRBJ2-3; 7 bases map to TRBD2. The CDR3 coding sequence is TGCAGTGCTAGAGATCTAGCGGTAGCAGATACGCAGTATTTT. The encoded protein is CSARDLAVADTQYF.